The clone carrying this TCR beta chain was counted only a few times. This sample is part of a study of CD8 T cells in ankylosing spondylitis. The germline V gene has CDR1 SGHVS and CDR2 FQNEAQ. The CDR3 extends over 16 amino acids. Unmatched junction bases numbered 8, after V lost 5 bases and J lost 7 bases. TCRdb analysed the 5' RACE reads with MiXCR anew, one entry per CDR3 protein. Among under 400,000 distinct CDR3 sequences listed, around a tenth were seen once. This clonotype was sampled from a female donor with ankylosing spondylitis or in good health (not recorded which). Material: blood, either unsorted or a sorted T cell fraction (not recorded which). This rearrangement joins TRBV7-8 to TRBJ2-2; 12 bases match TRBD2. The CDR3 loop is CASSPHGLAGIGELFF. The DNA of the CDR3 is TGTGCCAGCAGCCCTCACGGACTAGCGGGGATCGGGGAGCTGTTTTTT.